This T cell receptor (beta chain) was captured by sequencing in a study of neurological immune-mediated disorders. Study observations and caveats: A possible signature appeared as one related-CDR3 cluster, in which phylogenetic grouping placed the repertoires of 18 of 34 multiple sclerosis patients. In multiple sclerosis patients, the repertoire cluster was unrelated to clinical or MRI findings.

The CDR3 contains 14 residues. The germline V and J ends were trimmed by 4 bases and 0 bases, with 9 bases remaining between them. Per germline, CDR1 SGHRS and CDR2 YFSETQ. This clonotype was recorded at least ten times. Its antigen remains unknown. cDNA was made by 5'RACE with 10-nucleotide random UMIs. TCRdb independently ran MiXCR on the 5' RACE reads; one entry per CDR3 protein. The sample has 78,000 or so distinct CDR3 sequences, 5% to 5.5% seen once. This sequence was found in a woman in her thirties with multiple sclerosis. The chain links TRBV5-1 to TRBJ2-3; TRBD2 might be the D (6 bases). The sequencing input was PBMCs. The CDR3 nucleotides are TGCGCCAGCAGCCCGGGAGCCAGCACAGATACGCAGTATTTT. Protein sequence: CASSPGASTDTQYF.